These 8 T cell receptor beta chains were sequenced from one sample in a study of blood T cell repertoires in COVID-19 (dated by TCRdb to the early 2020s). The receptor library was made with the immunoSEQ multiplex PCR assay. TCRdb obtained this table from immuneACCESS and retained in-frame rearrangements with V and J assigned. These tables miss some clones; where compared with another copy, unresolved V genes account for less than half of the shortfall, and the remainder is unexplained. Recorded for this sample are about 210,000 clones; roughly nine tenths of them occurred a single time. Roughly 0.69% of the sample goes to the ten largest clones. Sequenced: peripheral blood. Source of these receptors: a man between 35 and 55 years old with acute or convalescent COVID-19.

The CDR3 loop is CASSLTSGASYEQYF. CDR3 coding DNA: TGCGCCAGCAGCCTAACTAGCGGGGCCTCCTACGAGCAGTACTTC. The J gene is TRBJ2-7, the V gene TRBV5-1; TRBD2 matches 10 bases. V shed 4 bases and J 0 bases; nucleotides not matched to a gene: 4. Germline-derived CDR1 and CDR2 are SGHRS and YFSETQ. This CDR3 is 15 amino acids long.

This chain connects TRBV3-1 (or the pseudogene TRBV3-2) to TRBJ2-7, with 10 bases identical to TRBD1. This CDR3 has 16 residues. V shed 6 bases and J 0 bases; nucleotides not matched to a gene: 8. Germline lookup yields CDR1 LGHDT and CDR2 YNNKEL (reference sequence). The CDR3 here is CASRQGRTGGSYEQYF. The CDR3, as DNA: TGTGCCAGCAGACAGGGGAGGACAGGGGGCTCCTACGAGCAGTACTTC.

Notes on this clone: The sample contains more than one DNA sequence encoding this CDR3. The V gene is TRBV5-6, the J gene TRBJ1-2, with TRBD1 identical over 7 bases. CDR1 is SGHDT, CDR2 YYEEEE, per germline. This CDR3 comprises 14 residues. J lost 2 bases, V lost 3 bases, and 4 bases had no gene match. In nucleotides, the CDR3 is TGTGCCAGCAGCTCGACGGACAGGAACTATGGCTACACCTTC. Translated: CASSSTDRNYGYTF. The whole variable domain, filled in from reference TRBV5-6 and TRBJ1-2, reads DAGVTQSPTHLIKTRGQQVTLRCSPKSGHDTVSWYQQALGQGPQFIFQYYEEEERQRGNFPDRFSGHQFPNYSSELNVNALLLGDSALYLCASSSTDRNYGYTFGSGTRLTVV.

The rearrangement uses TRBV29-1 and TRBJ2-7; TRBD2 agrees at 7 bases. V dropped 0 bases and J dropped 2; count of bases not matched to a gene: 10. Germline CDR1 is SQVTM and CDR2 is ANQGSEA. CDR3 length equals 16 residues. This CDR3 is CSVEDPGGGSPYEQYF. The DNA of the CDR3 is TGCAGCGTTGAAGATCCGGGCGGGGGTTCCCCCTACGAGCAGTACTTC.

The chain carries TRBV6-5 and TRBJ2-2; D is perhaps TRBD1 (6 bases). In germline, CDR1 is MNHEY, CDR2 SVGAGI. Trimming shortened V by 7 bases and J by 7 bases, and 13 bases separated the two germline ends. This CDR3 spans 13 amino acids. The CDR3 here is CASKQQGFGELFF. CDR3 DNA: TGTGCCAGCAAACAACAGGGATTCGGGGAGCTGTTTTTT.

This clone was counted a single time. This chain connects TRBV9 to TRBJ2-1, with a weak D call TRBD2 (6 bases). Germline CDR1 and CDR2: SGDLS and YYNGEE. CDR3 length: 19 residues. V was pared by 6 bases and J by 9 bases, with 34 bases between. The CDR3 is CASTRSPRGRLVGAGEQFF. The CDR3 nucleotides are TGTGCCAGCACCCGGAGTCCGCGAGGCCGACTAGTCGGGGCTGGTGAGCAGTTCTTC.

In nucleotides, the CDR3 is TGTGCCAGCAGCCAAGCAGGTCGCAATGAGCAGTTCTTC. Protein sequence: CASSQAGRNEQFF. The chain recombines TRBV3-1 (or the pseudogene TRBV3-2) with TRBJ2-1, with no clear D. Trimming removed 1 base from V and 6 bases from J, with 7 bases in between. Germline V CDR1 and CDR2: LGHDT, YNNKEL (reference sequence). The length of the CDR3 is 13 residues.

In DNA form, the CDR3 reads TGTGCCAGCAGCTTAACCGTCAGCTCCTACAATGAGCAGTTCTTC. Translating it yields CASSLTVSSYNEQFF. The chain recombines TRBV11-2 with TRBJ2-1; D unresolved. The V and J ends lost 2 bases and 0 bases respectively, with 8 bases between them. The CDR3 totals 15 residues. Germline values: CDR1 SGHAT, CDR2 FQNNGV.